Shown below are 29 T cell receptor beta chains from a single sample sequenced in a study of CD8 T cells in Susac syndrome. RNA, at roughly 0.45 to 1 ug, was reverse transcribed with random hexamers. TCRdb fed the immunoSEQ multiplex PCR reads into MiXCR, producing one record per CDR3 protein. Of hundreds of thousands of distinct CDR3 sequences in the sample, approximately 89% were seen once. Sequencing input: CD8+ T cells from PBMCs. The receptors shown here come from a human donor with multiple sclerosis.

V is TRBV9 and J is TRBJ2-1; D may be TRBD2 (6 bases). This CDR3 region has 14 residues. Germline CDR1 is SGDLS and CDR2 is YYNGEE. Trimming removed 1 base from V and 8 bases from J, with 13 bases in between. CDR3: CASSVWDRDYEQFF. The CDR3 DNA reads TGTGCCAGCAGCGTATGGGATCGGGACTATGAGCAGTTCTTC.

This chain joins TRBV7-9 and TRBJ2-7; 7 nucleotides agree with TRBD1. Per germline, CDR1 SEHNR and CDR2 FQNEAQ (reference sequence). V lost 5 bases, J lost 7 bases, and 20 bases stayed unmatched. This CDR3 spans 17 amino acids. The CDR3 region is CASSTEPQGFPTGEQYF. As DNA, the CDR3 is TGTGCCAGCAGCACCGAACCGCAGGGATTCCCGACAGGGGAGCAGTACTTC.

The V and J genes are TRBV28 and TRBJ2-3; D gene ambiguous. Germline values: CDR1 MDHEN, CDR2 SYDVKM. Trimming took off 6 bases at V and 2 bases at J, with 12 bases between the two ends. This CDR3 has 14 residues. CDR3 DNA: TGTGCCAGCAGAACGGAACTTCCCACAGATACGCAGTATTTT. Encoded protein: CASRTELPTDTQYF.

V is TRBV6-1 and J is TRBJ2-4; no reliable D call. The CDR3 spans 15 residues. V lost 7 bases to trimming and J lost 0 bases, with 13 bases between them. The germline gives CDR1 MNHNS, CDR2 SASEGT. The CDR3 DNA reads as TGTGCCAGCACTCTACTTGGACCAGCCAAAAACATTCAGTACTTC. Its protein is CASTLLGPAKNIQYF.

The chain has TRBV4-2 and TRBJ2-1; no reliable D call. The V gene lost 1 base and the J gene lost 1 base, with 23 bases spanning the gap. Germline V gives CDR1 LGHNA, CDR2 YNFKEQ. The CDR3 totals 20 residues. This chain's CDR3 is CASSQVDAVSAKESYNEQFF. The CDR3 DNA follows: TGTGCCAGCAGCCAAGTTGATGCAGTGTCGGCCAAGGAATCCTACAATGAGCAGTTCTTC.

The J gene is TRBJ2-7, the V gene TRBV21-1; whether TRBD2, the table's D call, matches the DNA was not checked. TRBV21-1 is noted as a pseudogene. This CDR3 contains 16 residues. The chain's CDR3 is CASSKGRDFRAYEQYF. The CDR3 nucleotides read TGTGCCAGCAGCAAAGGTAGGGACTTTCGGGCCTACGAGCAGTACTTC.

This chain links TRBV20-1 with TRBJ2-1; 11 nucleotides agree with TRBD2. V gave up 0 bases and J gave up 13 bases; unmatched junction bases: 11. There are 15 residues in the CDR3. CDR1 DFQATT and CDR2 SNEGSKA come from the germline V gene (reference sequence). Here the CDR3 DNA reads TGCAGTGCTAGAGAGGTACTGGCTAGCGGGAGGAAACAGTTCTTC. Amino acid sequence: CSAREVLASGRKQFF.

The DNA of the CDR3 is TGTGCCAGCAGCCCCTGGGACAGGGAGGACACCGGGGAGCTGTTTTTT. This codes for CASSPWDREDTGELFF. The chain links TRBV6-1 to TRBJ2-2; 9 bases fit TRBD1. The CDR3 contains 16 residues. V lost 6 bases to trimming and J lost 3 bases; unmatched junction nucleotides: 8. Germline CDR1 and CDR2: MNHNS and SASEGT.

The chain joins TRBV12-3 or TRBV12-4 to TRBJ2-6, with a possible D match to TRBD1 (5 bases). Trimming cost V 6 bases and J 3 bases, with 12 bases left between them. This CDR3 region has 15 residues. CDR3 sequence (DNA): TGTGCCAGCAGGACTGCAGGGTTTGGGGCCAACGTCCTGACTTTC. The encoded protein is CASRTAGFGANVLTF.

V usage is TRBV12-3 or TRBV12-4 and J usage is TRBJ2-2; D remains unclear. The V and J ends lost 3 bases and 8 bases respectively, with 13 bases between them. This CDR3 region has 14 residues. The CDR3 bases are TGTGCCAGCAGTTTTTTAGGGTCTGGTGGGGAGCTGTTTTTT. Protein product: CASSFLGSGGELFF.

The V gene is TRBV6-5, the J gene TRBJ2-1; 9 bases fit TRBD1. Germline values: CDR1 MNHEY, CDR2 SVGAGI. CDR3 size: 14 residues. Losses at the gene ends were 7 bases for V and 9 bases for J; bases not matched to a gene: 10. For the CDR3, the DNA is TGTGCCAGCACTTCAGGGGACAGGGTAGGTGAGCAGTTCTTC. Its translation: CASTSGDRVGEQFF.

V gene TRBV13 combines with J gene TRBJ2-1; D not resolved. The germline V gene has CDR1 PRHDT and CDR2 FYEKMQ (reference sequence). The CDR3 covers 12 residues. Trimming cost V 5 bases and J 4 bases, with 6 bases left between them. The CDR3 coding sequence is TGTGCCAGCAGCCTTCAATACAATGAGCAGTTCTTC. Its protein product is CASSLQYNEQFF. Filled out from reference TRBV13 and TRBJ2-1, the complete variable domain reads AAGVIQSPRHLIKEKRETATLKCYPIPRHDTVYWYQQGPGQDPQFLISFYEKMQSDKGSIPDRFSAQQFSDYHSELNMSSLELGDSALYFCASSLQYNEQFFGPGTRLTVL.

This clonotype has more than one count but fewer than ten. The CDR3 region is CASSSPGTAYNEQFF. The CDR3 nucleotides are TGTGCCAGCAGCTCTCCCGGGACAGCCTACAATGAGCAGTTCTTC. The chain joins TRBV7-9 to TRBJ2-1; 7 nucleotides match TRBD1. Germline V gene data show CDR1 as SEHNR and CDR2 as FQNEAQ (reference sequence). This CDR3 is built from 15 residues. The junction had 5 bases not matched to a gene; V was cut back by 4 bases and J by 2 bases.

The chain links TRBV30 to TRBJ1-2, with D perhaps matching TRBD1 (5 bases). In germline, CDR1 is GTSNPN, CDR2 SVGIG (reference sequence). There are 14 residues in the CDR3. V was trimmed by 6 bases and J by 1 base, leaving 15 bases between them. CDR3 nucleotide sequence: TGTGCCTGTGAAGCGGACACTTATAACTATGGCTACACCTTC. It is translated as CACEADTYNYGYTF.

This chain's CDR3 is CASSVGDGAHRELFF. The DNA for the CDR3 is TGTGCCAGCAGCGTAGGAGATGGAGCCCACCGGGAGCTGTTTTTT. The chain links TRBV9 to TRBJ2-2; no definite D call. The CDR3 spans 15 residues. Trimming took 0 bases from V and 9 from J, leaving 15 bases between them. The V gene's germline CDR1 is SGDLS and CDR2 YYNGEE.

The chain has TRBV7-9 and TRBJ2-1; D possibly matches TRBD1 or TRBD2 (6 bases each). The germline gives CDR1 SEHNR, CDR2 FQNEAQ (reference sequence). The CDR3 has 16 amino acids. The V and J ends lost 4 bases and 8 bases respectively, with 21 bases between them. The CDR3 bases are TGTGCCAGCAGCTCTCCTGTGGGGGGCCGCTTGGATGAGCAGTTCTTC. Amino acid sequence: CASSSPVGGRLDEQFF. The variable domain in full, completed from reference TRBV7-9 and TRBJ2-1, reads DTGVSQNPRHKITKRGQNVTFRCDPISEHNRLYWYRQTLGQGPEFLTYFQNEAQLEKSRLLSDRFSAERPKGSFSTLEIQRTEQGDSAMYLCASSSPVGGRLDEQFFGPGTRLTVL.

The V and J genes are TRBV30 and TRBJ2-7, with D perhaps matching TRBD1 (6 bases). Germline V gene lookup returns CDR1 GTSNPN and CDR2 SVGIG (reference sequence). The CDR3 contains 13 residues. V was pared by 5 bases and J by 5 bases, with 16 bases between. The CDR3 DNA is TGTGCCTGGGAGGATGGACAGCGGAACGAGCAGTACTTC. Translated, it gives CAWEDGQRNEQYF.

This chain connects TRBV18 to TRBJ2-5, with 9 nucleotides matching TRBD1. The V segment lost 3 bases and the J segment 0 bases; nucleotides outside the gene matches: 2. CDR3 size: 15 residues. Germline assignment: CDR1 KGHSH and CDR2 LQKENI. The CDR3: CASSPGQGNQETQYF. The CDR3 DNA sequence: TGTGCCAGCTCACCGGGACAGGGTAACCAAGAGACCCAGTACTTC.

The chain links TRBV19 to TRBJ2-7, with a weak D call TRBD2 (6 bases). V lost 1 base and J 3 bases, leaving 10 bases between the germline ends. CDR3 size: 14 residues. Germline V gene data show CDR1 as LNHDA and CDR2 as SQIVND (reference sequence). DNA for the CDR3: TGTGCCAGTAGTATAGCGGGGGATAACTACGAGCAGTACTTC. Translating gives CASSIAGDNYEQYF. The whole variable domain, filled in from reference TRBV19 and TRBJ2-7, reads DGGITQSPKYLFRKEGQNVTLSCEQNLNHDAMYWYRQDPGQGLRLIYYSQIVNDFQKGDIAEGYSVSREKKESFPLTVTSAQKNPTAFYLCASSIAGDNYEQYFGPGTRLTVT.

This chain uses TRBV28 with TRBJ2-2; 8 bases match TRBD1. Germline V gene sequence: CDR1 MDHEN, CDR2 SYDVKM. This CDR3 comprises 17 residues. With 4 bases clipped from V and 2 bases from J, the junction kept 9 bases outside the gene matches. As DNA, the CDR3 is TGTGCCAGCAGTTCTGTAAGGACAGGGCTTAACACCGGGGAGCTGTTTTTT. Translated: CASSSVRTGLNTGELFF.

The chain has TRBV4-1 and TRBJ2-5, with TRBD2 identical over 9 bases. After removal of 8 bases from V and 3 bases from J, the junction contained 7 bases not matched to a gene. Looked up from germline, CDR1 is MGHRA and CDR2 is YSYEKL. The CDR3 totals 14 residues. This chain's CDR3 is CASAQAGGEETQYF. The CDR3 region has the DNA TGCGCCAGCGCCCAAGCGGGGGGAGAAGAGACCCAGTACTTC.

The chain is built from TRBV29-1 and TRBJ1-2; D is possibly TRBD1 (5 bases). The V end was cut by 1 base, the J end by 2 bases, with 14 bases between. CDR3 length: 15 amino acids. Germline V gene lookup returns CDR1 SQVTM and CDR2 ANQGSEA. CDR3 sequence reads: CSVEALGQGNYGYTF. CDR3 in DNA: TGCAGCGTTGAAGCCCTTGGGCAGGGAAACTATGGCTACACCTTC.

V gene TRBV19 combines with J gene TRBJ1-2; no definite D call. The CDR3 consists of 14 residues. The V gene's germline CDR1 is LNHDA and CDR2 SQIVND (reference sequence). The V gene lost 5 bases and the J gene lost 8 bases, with 18 bases spanning the gap. CDR3 residues: CASSSTWVDGGYTF. The CDR3 DNA reads TGTGCCAGTAGTTCGACATGGGTGGATGGAGGCTACACCTTC. The full variable domain, rest sourced from reference TRBV19 and TRBJ1-2, is DGGITQSPKYLFRKEGQNVTLSCEQNLNHDAMYWYRQDPGQGLRLIYYSQIVNDFQKGDIAEGYSVSREKKESFPLTVTSAQKNPTAFYLCASSSTWVDGGYTFGSGTRLTVV.

The chain has TRBV12-3 or TRBV12-4 and TRBJ2-1; possible D gene TRBD2, 6 bases. The CDR3 is made up of 12 amino acids. V shed 7 bases and J shed 9 bases, with 13 bases lying between them. CDR3 nucleotides: TGTGCCAGCAAGGCGGGGCGGATTGAGCAGTTCTTC. This translates into CASKAGRIEQFF.

V is TRBV9 and J is TRBJ2-3; D remains unclear. V was cut by 0 bases and J by 4 bases, with 3 bases left in between. Germline CDR1 SGDLS, CDR2 YYNGEE. The CDR3 length is 12 residues. CDR3 sequence: CASSVESDTQYF. CDR3 in DNA: TGTGCCAGCAGCGTAGAGTCAGATACGCAGTATTTT.

Regarding this clonotype: Its ends do not fully match the called genes, so a read error is possible. The rearrangement joins TRBV29-1 to TRBJ2-1, with 7 nucleotides matching TRBD1. Germline V gene data show CDR1 as SQVTM and CDR2 as ANQGSEA. This CDR3 has 14 residues. The CDR3 spells CSAEGDSSYNEQFF. In nucleotides, the CDR3 is TGCAGCGCTGAAGGGGACAGCTCCTACAATGAGCAGTTCTTC.

This clonotype has just a few counts. The V call is TRBV6-5, the J call TRBJ2-4; D not certain. V lost 0 bases to trimming and J lost 8 bases, with 17 bases between them. Per germline, CDR1 MNHEY and CDR2 SVGAGI. The CDR3 runs to 16 residues. CDR3 sequence: CASSYSMAIRQDIQYF. In DNA, the CDR3 is TGTGCCAGCAGTTACTCGATGGCTATCAGGCAGGACATTCAGTACTTC.

The V call is TRBV6-2 or TRBV6-3, the J call TRBJ2-7; D is uncertain. The CDR3 extends over 12 amino acids. V was cut by 5 bases and J by 2 bases, with 7 bases left in between. Germline V gene lookup returns CDR1 MNHEY and CDR2 SVGEGT. Here the CDR3 reads CASSPGAYEQYF. CDR3 sequence (DNA): TGTGCCAGCAGTCCCGGTGCCTACGAGCAGTACTTC.

The chain is built from TRBV27 and TRBJ1-5; 7 bases are shared with TRBD1. Germline V gene sequence: CDR1 MNHEY, CDR2 SMNVEV (reference sequence). V trimming: 2 bases; J trimming: 3 bases; junction bases outside the gene matches: 10. The CDR3 is 17 residues long. CDR3 amino acids: CASSLRGAGTANQPQHF. CDR3 DNA: TGTGCCAGCAGTTTAAGGGGGGCAGGGACAGCCAATCAGCCCCAGCATTTT.